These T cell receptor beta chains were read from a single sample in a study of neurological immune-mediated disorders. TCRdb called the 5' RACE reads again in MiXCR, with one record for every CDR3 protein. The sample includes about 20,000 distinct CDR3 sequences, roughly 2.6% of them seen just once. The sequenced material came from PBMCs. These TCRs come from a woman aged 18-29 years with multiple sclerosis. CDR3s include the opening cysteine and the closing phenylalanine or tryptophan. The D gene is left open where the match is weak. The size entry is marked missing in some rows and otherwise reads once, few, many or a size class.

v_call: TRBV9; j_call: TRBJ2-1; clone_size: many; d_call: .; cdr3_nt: TGTGCCAGCAGCGTAGGGTCCAGGACAGCGGGATACAATGAGCAGTTCTTC; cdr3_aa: CASSVGSRTAGYNEQFF
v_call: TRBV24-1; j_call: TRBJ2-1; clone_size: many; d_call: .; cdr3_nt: TGTGCCACCAGTGATGCGTCCAATGAGCAGTTCTTC; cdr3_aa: CATSDASNEQFF
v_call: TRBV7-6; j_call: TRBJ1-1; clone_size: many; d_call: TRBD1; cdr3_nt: TGTGCCAGCAGCGCGACAGGGACCACTGAAGCTTTCTTT; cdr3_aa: CASSATGTTEAFF
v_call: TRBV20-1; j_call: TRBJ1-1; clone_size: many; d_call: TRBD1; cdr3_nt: TGCAGTGCTAGAGTTCCAGGACAGGATAACACTGAAGCTTTCTTT; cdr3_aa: CSARVPGQDNTEAFF
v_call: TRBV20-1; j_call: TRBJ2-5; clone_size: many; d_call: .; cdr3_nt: TGCAGTGGTCGGGGGACTTGGCCGGACGAAGAGACCCAGTACTTC; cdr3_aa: CSGRGTWPDEETQYF
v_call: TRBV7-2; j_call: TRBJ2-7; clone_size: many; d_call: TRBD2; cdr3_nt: TGTGCCAGCAGCTTACGGCGGGGGGGATCGTACGAGCAGTACTTC; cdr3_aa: CASSLRRGGSYEQYF
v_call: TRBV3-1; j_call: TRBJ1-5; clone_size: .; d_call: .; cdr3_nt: TGTGCCAGCAGCCCCCGAACAAGCAATCAGCCCCAGAATTTT; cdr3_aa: CASSPRTSNQPQNF
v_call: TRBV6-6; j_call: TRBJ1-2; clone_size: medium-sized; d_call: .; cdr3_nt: TGTGCCAGCAGTCCAGGAGCATCCTATGGCTACACCTTC; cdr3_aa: CASSPGASYGYTF
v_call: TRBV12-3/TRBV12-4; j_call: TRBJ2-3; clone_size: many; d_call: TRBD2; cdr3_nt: TGTGCCACTCCCGGGACTAGCGACGGCACAGATACGCAGTATTTT; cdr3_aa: CATPGTSDGTDTQYF
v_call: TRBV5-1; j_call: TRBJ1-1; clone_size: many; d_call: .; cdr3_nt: TGCGCCAGCAAGCTTGATTCGAACACTGAAGCTTTCTTT; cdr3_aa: CASKLDSNTEAFF